Listed here are 6 T cell receptor beta chains from one sample, sequenced in a study of blood T cell repertoires in COVID-19. TCRdb keeps only in-frame clones here, not all; method: immunoSEQ multiplex PCR. Of roughly 400,000 clones in the sample, about 88% were seen once. The sample was PBMCs or T cells enriched from blood (not recorded which). All receptors come from a woman aged 18-29 years who had been exposed to COVID-19.

This chain links TRBV11-3 with TRBJ2-7, with TRBD1 matching 7 bases. The CDR3 totals 12 residues. Losses at the gene ends were 5 bases for V and 5 bases for J; bases not matched to a gene: 3. CDR1 and CDR2 (germline): SGHNT, YENEEA. CDR3 nucleotides: TGTGCCAGCAGCGACAGGGACCACGAGCAGTACTTC. Translated, it gives CASSDRDHEQYF.

This chain uses TRBV2 with TRBJ2-5; a possible D gene is TRBD2 (5 bases). Per germline, CDR1 SNHLY and CDR2 FYNNEI. This CDR3 is built from 14 residues. The germline V and J ends were trimmed by 4 bases and 2 bases, with 11 bases remaining between them. The CDR3 nucleotides are TGTGCCAGCAGTGGGCGTGAGGGTCAAGAGACCCAGTACTTC. Its protein is CASSGREGQETQYF.

Comment on this clone: Other DNA variants within this sample encode the same CDR3. The chain has TRBV13 and TRBJ1-5; D perhaps matches TRBD1 (5 bases). CDR1 and CDR2 (germline): PRHDT, FYEKMQ (reference sequence). This CDR3 region has 14 residues. The V gene lost 0 bases and the J gene lost 4 bases, with 7 bases spanning the gap. CDR3 in amino acids: CASSLGRGNQPQHF. For the CDR3, the DNA is TGTGCCAGCAGCTTAGGACGGGGGAATCAGCCCCAGCATTTT.

This clone was counted a few times. The rearrangement uses TRBV19 and TRBJ1-1; 9 bases match TRBD1. Germline lookup yields CDR1 LNHDA and CDR2 SQIVND (reference sequence). V was clipped by 5 bases and J by 0 bases; unmatched bases: 7. This CDR3 contains 16 residues. The CDR3 spells CASSPWDRELNTEAFF. The CDR3, as DNA: TGTGCCAGTAGTCCTTGGGACAGGGAATTGAACACTGAAGCTTTCTTT.

This clone was detected only a few times. Mismatch with germline at one junction end may stem from a read error. The chain carries TRBV7-7 and TRBJ2-7; possible D gene TRBD2, 5 bases. This CDR3 has 13 amino acids. CDR1 is SSHAT and CDR2 is FNYEAQ in the germline V gene (reference sequence). For the CDR3, the DNA is TGTGCTAGCAGCCCCGGGGAGCACTACGAGCAGTACTTC. Translated, it gives CASSPGEHYEQYF. The full variable domain, its missing parts supplied by reference TRBV7-7 and TRBJ2-7, is GAGVSQSPRYKVTKRGQDVTLRCDPISSHATLYWYQQALGQGPEFLTYFNYEAQPDKSGLPSDRFSAERPEGSISTLTIQRTEQRDSAMYRCASSPGEHYEQYFGPGTRLTVT.

This chain's CDR3 is CASSPGTGLYEQYF. In DNA form, the CDR3 reads TGTGCCAGCTCACCTGGGACAGGGCTCTACGAGCAGTACTTC. This rearrangement joins TRBV18 to TRBJ2-7; TRBD1 matches 9 bases. Germline values: CDR1 KGHSH, CDR2 LQKENI. This CDR3 has 14 amino acids. J lost 3 bases, V lost 3 bases, and 3 bases had no gene match.